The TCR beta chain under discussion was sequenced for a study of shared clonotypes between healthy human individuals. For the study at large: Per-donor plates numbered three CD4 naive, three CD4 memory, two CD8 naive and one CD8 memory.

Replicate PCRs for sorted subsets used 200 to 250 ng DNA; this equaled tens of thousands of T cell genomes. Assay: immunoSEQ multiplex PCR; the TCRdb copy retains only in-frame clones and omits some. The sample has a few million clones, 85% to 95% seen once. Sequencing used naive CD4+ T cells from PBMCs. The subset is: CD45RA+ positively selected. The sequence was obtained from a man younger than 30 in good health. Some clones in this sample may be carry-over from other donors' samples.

CDR3 sequence reads: CATGLAGRSEQYF. The DNA of the CDR3 is TGCGCCACTGGACTAGCCGGTCGCAGCGAGCAGTACTTC. The chain is built from TRBV5-1 and TRBJ2-7; 8 bases map to TRBD2. The CDR3 runs to 13 residues. Germline V gene lookup returns CDR1 SGHRS and CDR2 YFSETQ. V was clipped by 9 bases and J by 6 bases; unmatched bases: 11. Full variable domain (remainder filled in from reference TRBV5-1 and TRBJ2-7): KAGVTQTPRYLIKTRGQQVTLSCSPISGHRSVSWYQQTPGQGLQFLFEYFSETQRNKGNFPGRFSGRQFSNSRSEMNVSTLELGDSALYLCATGLAGRSEQYFGPGTRLTVT.